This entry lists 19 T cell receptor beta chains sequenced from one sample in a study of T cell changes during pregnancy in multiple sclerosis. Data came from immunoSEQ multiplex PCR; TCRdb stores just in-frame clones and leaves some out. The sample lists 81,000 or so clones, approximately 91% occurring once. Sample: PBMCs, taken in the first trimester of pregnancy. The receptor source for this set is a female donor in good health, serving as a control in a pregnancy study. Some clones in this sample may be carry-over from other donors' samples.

Written as DNA, the CDR3 is TGTGCCAGCACCTATAGGGGGGGCCGGAACACTGAAGCTTTCTTT. Amino acids: CASTYRGGRNTEAFF. This chain connects TRBV28 to TRBJ1-1, with D possibly TRBD1 on 6 matching bases. Germline V CDR1 and CDR2: MDHEN, SYDVKM. The CDR3 runs to 15 residues. V was clipped by 7 bases and J by 1 base, with 16 bases between them.

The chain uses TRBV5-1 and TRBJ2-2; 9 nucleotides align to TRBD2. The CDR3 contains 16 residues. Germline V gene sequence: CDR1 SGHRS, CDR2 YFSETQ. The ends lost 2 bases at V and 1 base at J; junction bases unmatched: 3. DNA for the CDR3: TGCGCCAGCAGCTTATTACTAGCGGGGAACACCGGGGAGCTGTTTTTT. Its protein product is CASSLLLAGNTGELFF. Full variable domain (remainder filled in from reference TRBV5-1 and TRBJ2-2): KAGVTQTPRYLIKTRGQQVTLSCSPISGHRSVSWYQQTPGQGLQFLFEYFSETQRNKGNFPGRFSGRQFSNSRSEMNVSTLELGDSALYLCASSLLLAGNTGELFFGEGSRLTVL.

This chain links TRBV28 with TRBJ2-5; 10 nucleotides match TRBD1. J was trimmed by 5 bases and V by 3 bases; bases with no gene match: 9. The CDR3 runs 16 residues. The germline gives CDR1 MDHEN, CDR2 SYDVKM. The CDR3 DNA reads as TGTGCCAGCAGTTTCACCGACAGGGGGCGAAAGGAGACCCAGTACTTC. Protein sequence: CASSFTDRGRKETQYF.

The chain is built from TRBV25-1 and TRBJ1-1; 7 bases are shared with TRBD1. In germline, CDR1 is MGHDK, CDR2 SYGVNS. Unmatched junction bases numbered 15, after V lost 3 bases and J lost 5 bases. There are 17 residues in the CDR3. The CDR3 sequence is CASSELTGTPSRTEAFF. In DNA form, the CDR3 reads TGTGCCAGCAGTGAGTTGACAGGGACCCCCAGCAGGACTGAAGCTTTCTTT.

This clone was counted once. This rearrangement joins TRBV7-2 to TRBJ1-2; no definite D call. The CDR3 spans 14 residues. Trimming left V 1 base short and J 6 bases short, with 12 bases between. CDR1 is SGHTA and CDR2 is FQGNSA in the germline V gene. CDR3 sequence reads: CASSLGVGSNGYTF. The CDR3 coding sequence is TGTGCCAGCAGCTTAGGGGTTGGGAGTAATGGCTACACCTTC. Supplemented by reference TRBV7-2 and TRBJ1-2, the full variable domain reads GAGVSQSPSNKVTEKGKDVELRCDPISGHTALYWYRQSLGQGLEFLIYFQGNSAPDKSGLPSDRFSAERTGGSVSTLTIQRTQQEDSAVYLCASSLGVGSNGYTFGSGTRLTVV.

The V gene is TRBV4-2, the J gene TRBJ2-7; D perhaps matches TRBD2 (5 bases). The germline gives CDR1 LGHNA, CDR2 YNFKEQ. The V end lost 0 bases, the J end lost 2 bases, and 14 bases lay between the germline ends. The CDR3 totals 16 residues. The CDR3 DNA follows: TGTGCCAGCAGCCAAGATCCGGGGATCGCCCCCTACGAGCAGTACTTC. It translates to CASSQDPGIAPYEQYF.

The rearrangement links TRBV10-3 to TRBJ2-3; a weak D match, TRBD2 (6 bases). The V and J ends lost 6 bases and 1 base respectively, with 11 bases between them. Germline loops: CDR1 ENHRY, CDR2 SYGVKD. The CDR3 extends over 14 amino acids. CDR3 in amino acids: CAISGTFGTDTQYF. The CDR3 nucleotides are TGTGCCATCAGCGGGACTTTCGGCACAGATACGCAGTATTTT.

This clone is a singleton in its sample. Here the CDR3 DNA reads TGCGCCAGCAGCTTGGGGACTGCCTCCTACAATGAGCAGTTCTTC. Its translation is CASSLGTASYNEQFF. The rearrangement joins TRBV5-1 to TRBJ2-1, with D perhaps TRBD2 (5 bases). Germline lookup yields CDR1 SGHRS and CDR2 YFSETQ. The V gene lost 0 bases and the J gene lost 0 bases, with 7 bases spanning the gap. The CDR3 length is 15 residues. Variable domain in full (rest from reference TRBV5-1 and TRBJ2-1): KAGVTQTPRYLIKTRGQQVTLSCSPISGHRSVSWYQQTPGQGLQFLFEYFSETQRNKGNFPGRFSGRQFSNSRSEMNVSTLELGDSALYLCASSLGTASYNEQFFGPGTRLTVL.

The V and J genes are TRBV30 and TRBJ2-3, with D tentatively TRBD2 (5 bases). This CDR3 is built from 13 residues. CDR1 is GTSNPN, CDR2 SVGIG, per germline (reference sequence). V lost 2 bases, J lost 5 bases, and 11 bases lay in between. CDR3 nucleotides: TGTGCCTGGAGTCGCACTAGTGGAGATACGCAGTATTTT. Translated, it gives CAWSRTSGDTQYF.

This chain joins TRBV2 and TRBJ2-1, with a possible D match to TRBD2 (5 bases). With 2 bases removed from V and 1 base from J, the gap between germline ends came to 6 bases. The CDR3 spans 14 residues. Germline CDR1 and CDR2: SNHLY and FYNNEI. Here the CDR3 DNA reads TGTGCCAGCAGTGAACGGGGTTCCTACAATGAGCAGTTCTTC. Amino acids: CASSERGSYNEQFF. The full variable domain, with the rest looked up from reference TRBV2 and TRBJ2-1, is EPEVTQTPSHQVTQMGQEVILRCVPISNHLYFYWYRQILGQKVEFLVSFYNNEISEKSEIFDDQFSVERPDGSNFTLKIRSTKLEDSAMYFCASSERGSYNEQFFGPGTRLTVL.

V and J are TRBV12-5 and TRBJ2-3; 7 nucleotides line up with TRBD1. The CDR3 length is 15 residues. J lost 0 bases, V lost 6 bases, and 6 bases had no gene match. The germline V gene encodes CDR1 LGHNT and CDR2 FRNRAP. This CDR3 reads CASGPTGASTDTQYF. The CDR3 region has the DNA TGTGCTAGTGGCCCCACAGGGGCTAGCACAGATACGCAGTATTTT. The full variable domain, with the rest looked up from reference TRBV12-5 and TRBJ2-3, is DARVTQTPRHKVTEMGQEVTMRCQPILGHNTVFWYRQTMMQGLELLAYFRNRAPLDDSGMPKDRFSAEMPDATLATLKIQPSEPRDSAVYFCASGPTGASTDTQYFGPGTRLTVL.

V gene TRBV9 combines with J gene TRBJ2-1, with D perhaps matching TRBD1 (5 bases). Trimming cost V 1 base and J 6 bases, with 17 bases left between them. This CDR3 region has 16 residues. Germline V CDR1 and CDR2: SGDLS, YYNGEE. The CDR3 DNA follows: TGTGCCAGCAGCGTAACGACGCCGGTCACAGGCAATGAGCAGTTCTTC. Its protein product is CASSVTTPVTGNEQFF. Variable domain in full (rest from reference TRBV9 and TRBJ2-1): DSGVTQTPKHLITATGQRVTLRCSPRSGDLSVYWYQQSLDQGLQFLIQYYNGEERAKGNILERFSAQQFPDLHSELNLSSLELGDSALYFCASSVTTPVTGNEQFFGPGTRLTVL.

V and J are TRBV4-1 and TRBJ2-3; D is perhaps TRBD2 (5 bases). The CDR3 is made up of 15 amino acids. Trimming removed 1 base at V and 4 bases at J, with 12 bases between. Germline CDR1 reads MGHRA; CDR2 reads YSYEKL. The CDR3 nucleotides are TGCGCCAGCAGCCAAGGGCCCCGGGGAGCAGATACGCAGTATTTT. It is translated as CASSQGPRGADTQYF.

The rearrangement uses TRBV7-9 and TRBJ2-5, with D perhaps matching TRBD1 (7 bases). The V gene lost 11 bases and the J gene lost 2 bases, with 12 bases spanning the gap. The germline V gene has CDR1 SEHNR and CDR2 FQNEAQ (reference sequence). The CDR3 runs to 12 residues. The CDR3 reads CAGGDSQETQYF. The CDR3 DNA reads TGTGCCGGAGGGGACAGTCAAGAGACCCAGTACTTC.

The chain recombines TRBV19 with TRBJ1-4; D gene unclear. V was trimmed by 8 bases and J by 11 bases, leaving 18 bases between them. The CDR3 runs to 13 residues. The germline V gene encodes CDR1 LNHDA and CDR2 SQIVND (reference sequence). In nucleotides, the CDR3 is TGTGCCAGTTACAGCCCGGAAAAGTATAAACTGTTTTTT. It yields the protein CASYSPEKYKLFF.

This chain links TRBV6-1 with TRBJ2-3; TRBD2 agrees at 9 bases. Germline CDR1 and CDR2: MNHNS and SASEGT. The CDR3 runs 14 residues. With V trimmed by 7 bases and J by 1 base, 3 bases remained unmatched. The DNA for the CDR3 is TGTGCCAGCACTCCTAGCGGGGGCACAGATACGCAGTATTTT. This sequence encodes CASTPSGGTDTQYF.

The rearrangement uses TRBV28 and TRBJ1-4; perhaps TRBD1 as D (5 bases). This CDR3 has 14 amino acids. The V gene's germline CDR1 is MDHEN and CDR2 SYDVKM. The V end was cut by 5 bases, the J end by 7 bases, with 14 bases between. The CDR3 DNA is TGTGCCAGCAGTACCCCACGGGGGGTTGAAAAACTGTTTTTT. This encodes CASSTPRGVEKLFF.

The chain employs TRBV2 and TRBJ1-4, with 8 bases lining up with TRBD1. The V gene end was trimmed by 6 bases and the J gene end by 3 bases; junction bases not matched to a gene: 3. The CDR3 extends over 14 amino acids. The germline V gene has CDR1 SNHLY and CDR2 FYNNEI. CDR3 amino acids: CASRGQGSNEKLFF. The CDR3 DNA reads TGTGCCAGCAGAGGACAGGGTTCTAATGAAAAACTGTTTTTT.

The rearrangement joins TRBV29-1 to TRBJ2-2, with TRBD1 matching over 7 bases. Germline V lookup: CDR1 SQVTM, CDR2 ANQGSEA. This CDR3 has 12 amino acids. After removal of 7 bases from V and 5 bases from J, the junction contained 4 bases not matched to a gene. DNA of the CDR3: TGCAGCGCAACAGGGGATACCGGGGAGCTGTTTTTT. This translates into CSATGDTGELFF.